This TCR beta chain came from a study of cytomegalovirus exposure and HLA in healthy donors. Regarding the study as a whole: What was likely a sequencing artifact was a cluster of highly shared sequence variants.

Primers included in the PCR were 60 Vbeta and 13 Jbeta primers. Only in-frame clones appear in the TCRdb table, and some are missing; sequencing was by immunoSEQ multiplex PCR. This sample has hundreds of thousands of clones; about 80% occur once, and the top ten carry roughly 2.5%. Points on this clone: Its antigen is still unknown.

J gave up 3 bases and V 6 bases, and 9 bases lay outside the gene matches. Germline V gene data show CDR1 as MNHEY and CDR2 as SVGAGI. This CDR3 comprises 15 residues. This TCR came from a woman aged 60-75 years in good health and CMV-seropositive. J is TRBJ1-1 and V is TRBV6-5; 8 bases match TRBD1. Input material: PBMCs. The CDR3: CASRGQGAGDTEAFF. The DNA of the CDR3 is TGTGCCAGCAGGGGCCAGGGGGCCGGGGACACTGAAGCTTTCTTT.